This passage covers 27 T cell receptor beta chains from one sample sequenced in a study of blood T cell repertoires in COVID-19. The assay was immunoSEQ multiplex PCR, and TCRdb's table has in-frame clones only and misses some. The table has about 100,000 clones, less than 95% seen once. Sequencing used peripheral blood. Receptors were obtained from a man between 50 and 59 years old with acute or convalescent COVID-19.

A note on this clone: The sample contains more than one DNA sequence encoding this CDR3. This chain connects TRBV9 to TRBJ1-2; D possibly corresponds to TRBD1 (5 bases). V was trimmed by 0 bases and J by 2 bases, leaving 5 bases between them. The germline V gene encodes CDR1 SGDLS and CDR2 YYNGEE. The CDR3 has 13 amino acids. The CDR3 region is CASSVDRNYGYTF. CDR3 nucleotide sequence: TGTGCCAGCAGCGTAGACAGGAACTATGGCTACACCTTC. The whole variable domain, filled in from reference TRBV9 and TRBJ1-2, reads DSGVTQTPKHLITATGQRVTLRCSPRSGDLSVYWYQQSLDQGLQFLIQYYNGEERAKGNILERFSAQQFPDLHSELNLSSLELGDSALYFCASSVDRNYGYTFGSGTRLTVV.

The chain links TRBV5-1 to TRBJ2-3, with D maybe TRBD1 (6 bases). Germline loops: CDR1 SGHRS, CDR2 YFSETQ. The CDR3 extends over 14 amino acids. The ends were cut back, 0 bases at V and 3 bases at J, with 8 bases in the middle. The CDR3 here is CASSLAQGTDTQYF. CDR3 sequence (DNA): TGCGCCAGCAGCTTGGCACAGGGAACAGATACGCAGTATTTT.

The chain combines TRBV6-1 with TRBJ2-7; a possible D gene is TRBD2 (6 bases). Germline CDR1 reads MNHNS; CDR2 reads SASEGT. The CDR3 contains 16 residues. Trimming left V 4 bases short and J 3 bases short, with 19 bases between. CDR3 region: CASSATPGAPNYEQYF. The CDR3 bases are TGTGCCAGCAGTGCAACCCCGGGAGCCCCTAACTACGAGCAGTACTTC.

This chain links TRBV11-2 with TRBJ2-1; TRBD2 is a possible D gene (6 bases). CDR3 length: 15 residues. Germline CDR1 and CDR2: SGHAT and FQNNGV. V was shortened by 1 base and J by 10 bases, with 17 bases between the two germline ends. The CDR3 DNA reads TGTGCCAGCAGCTTAGGTCGTTTGGCGGGATACGAGCAGTTCTTC. It yields the protein CASSLGRLAGYEQFF.

For the CDR3, the DNA is TGTGCCAGCAGATTACGACTCGGAGGAAATGAAAAACTGTTTTTT. This gives the protein CASRLRLGGNEKLFF. The chain couples TRBV28 to TRBJ1-4, with D uncertain. Trimming removed 6 bases at V and 5 bases at J, with 16 bases between. This CDR3 has 15 amino acids. CDR1 and CDR2 (germline): MDHEN, SYDVKM.

The rearrangement uses TRBV6-5 and TRBJ1-5, with a weak D call TRBD1 (6 bases). Trimming left V 4 bases short and J 4 bases short, with 11 bases between. The CDR3 is made up of 14 amino acids. Germline V gene sequence: CDR1 MNHEY, CDR2 SVGAGI. DNA of the CDR3: TGTGCCAGCAGTTTCGGACAGCTAAATCAGCCCCAGCATTTT. Amino acids: CASSFGQLNQPQHF.

The chain recombines TRBV27 with TRBJ2-7; 7 positions match TRBD2. V gave up 3 bases and J gave up 7 bases; unmatched junction bases: 9. The CDR3 extends over 14 amino acids. Germline V CDR1 and CDR2: MNHEY, SMNVEV (reference sequence). The CDR3 spells CASSLRGGPKEQYF. The CDR3 region has the DNA TGTGCCAGCAGTTTGAGGGGAGGGCCCAAGGAGCAGTACTTC.

This clone was seen a single time. This sequence joins TRBV19 and TRBJ1-5, with 7 bases fitting TRBD1. Per germline, CDR1 LNHDA and CDR2 SQIVND (reference sequence). The trim removed 4 bases at V and 5 bases at J, leaving 8 bases unmatched. The CDR3 length is 15 residues. CDR3 protein: CASSTGGIWDQPQHF. The CDR3 nucleotides are TGTGCCAGTAGTACAGGGGGGATCTGGGATCAGCCCCAGCATTTT.

This clone was seen a few times. V and J are TRBV6-5 and TRBJ2-7; D is possibly TRBD2 (6 bases). Germline CDR1 and CDR2: MNHEY and SVGAGI. V was clipped by 6 bases and J by 3 bases, with 15 bases between them. This CDR3 has 14 residues. The CDR3, as DNA: TGTGCCAGCAGGACCTTGGGAGGTCACTACGAGCAGTACTTC. Its translation is CASRTLGGHYEQYF.

The chain combines TRBV13 with TRBJ2-2; D is unresolved. CDR3 length equals 14 residues. Trimming cost V 4 bases and J 1 base, with 7 bases left between them. Germline-derived CDR1 and CDR2 are PRHDT and FYEKMQ (reference sequence). The CDR3 loop is CASSSYLNTGELFF. As DNA, the CDR3 is TGTGCCAGCAGCTCCTACTTGAACACCGGGGAGCTGTTTTTT. The entire variable domain, with the rest obtained from reference TRBV13 and TRBJ2-2, is as follows: AAGVIQSPRHLIKEKRETATLKCYPIPRHDTVYWYQQGPGQDPQFLISFYEKMQSDKGSIPDRFSAQQFSDYHSELNMSSLELGDSALYFCASSSYLNTGELFFGEGSRLTVL.

V usage is TRBV7-2 and J usage is TRBJ2-1; a possible D gene is TRBD1 (6 bases). CDR3 length: 13 residues. Per the germline V gene, CDR1 is SGHTA and CDR2 is FQGNSA. V was trimmed by 1 base and J by 8 bases, leaving 9 bases between them. CDR3 DNA sequence: TGTGCCAGCAGCTTAGATAGGGGGTATGAGCAGTTCTTC. This gives the protein CASSLDRGYEQFF. The variable domain in full, completed from reference TRBV7-2 and TRBJ2-1, reads GAGVSQSPSNKVTEKGKDVELRCDPISGHTALYWYRQSLGQGLEFLIYFQGNSAPDKSGLPSDRFSAERTGGSVSTLTIQRTQQEDSAVYLCASSLDRGYEQFFGPGTRLTVL.

The chain carries TRBV18 and TRBJ2-6; 8 nucleotides line up with TRBD1. With 6 bases clipped from V and 3 bases from J, the junction kept 4 bases outside the gene matches. CDR3 length: 15 amino acids. Germline V gene lookup returns CDR1 KGHSH and CDR2 LQKENI. CDR3 amino acids: CASSTDRDGANVLTF. CDR3 DNA: TGTGCCAGCTCGACGGACAGGGATGGGGCCAACGTCCTGACTTTC.

The chain joins TRBV11-3 to TRBJ2-1; the match to TRBD2 covers 10 bases. The germline V gene has CDR1 SGHNT and CDR2 YENEEA. The CDR3 is 15 residues long. V was pared by 5 bases and J by 5 bases, with 6 bases of the junction left unmatched. CDR3 DNA: TGTGCCAGCAGCCCCAACCTAGCGGGAGACAATGAGCAGTTCTTC. This translates into CASSPNLAGDNEQFF. Complete variable domain (other parts from reference TRBV11-3 and TRBJ2-1): EAGVVQSPRYKIIEKKQPVAFWCNPISGHNTLYWYLQNLGQGPELLIRYENEEAVDDSQLPKDRFSAERLKGVDSTLKIQPAELGDSAVYLCASSPNLAGDNEQFFGPGTRLTVL.

The chain recombines TRBV5-1 with TRBJ2-2, with D perhaps matching TRBD2 (6 bases). This CDR3 is 15 amino acids long. The V gene's germline CDR1 is SGHRS and CDR2 YFSETQ. V was trimmed by 3 bases and J by 6 bases, leaving 15 bases between them. CDR3: CASSSTRGIAGELFF. Written as DNA, the CDR3 is TGCGCCAGCAGCTCTACCCGCGGGATTGCCGGGGAGCTGTTTTTT.

This clone was detected only a few times. The chain is built from TRBV5-1 and TRBJ1-1; D not certain. Trimming shortened V by 2 bases and J by 1 base, and 9 bases separated the two germline ends. Per the germline V gene, CDR1 is SGHRS and CDR2 is YFSETQ. The CDR3 is 14 amino acids. The CDR3 sequence: CASSFSRANTEAFF. CDR3 bases: TGCGCCAGCAGCTTTAGTCGAGCGAACACTGAAGCTTTCTTT.

This chain joins TRBV9 and TRBJ2-7, with D possibly matching TRBD2 (7 bases). The ends were cut back, 3 bases at V and 2 bases at J, with 15 bases in the middle. CDR3 length equals 15 residues. Germline V gives CDR1 SGDLS, CDR2 YYNGEE. CDR3: CASSEGGGRPYEQYF. The DNA of the CDR3 is TGTGCCAGCAGCGAGGGGGGGGGACGTCCCTACGAGCAGTACTTC.

The chain employs TRBV6-1 and TRBJ1-1; no definite D call. From germline, CDR1 is MNHNS and CDR2 SASEGT. The CDR3 has 14 amino acids. Trimming left V 6 bases short and J 2 bases short, with 13 bases between. The CDR3 sequence is CASRIPDTNTEAFF. The CDR3 bases are TGTGCCAGCAGGATTCCTGACACCAACACTGAAGCTTTCTTT.

Comment on this clone: The junction and the germline gene differ at one end; a read error may be behind it. The chain carries TRBV5-5 and TRBJ1-2; 7 bases are shared with TRBD1. The CDR3 contains 15 residues. Germline CDR1 reads SGHKS; CDR2 reads YYEKEE (reference sequence). The CDR3 here is CASSLVRQGHYGHTF. The DNA for the CDR3 is TGTGCCAGCAGCTTGGTTCGACAGGGTCACTATGGCCACACCTTC.

This chain links TRBV18 with TRBJ2-5; 10 positions agree with TRBD1. This CDR3 region has 17 residues. V was pared by 2 bases and J by 0 bases, with 6 bases of the junction left unmatched. The V gene's germline CDR1 is KGHSH and CDR2 LQKENI. The CDR3 sequence is CASSPTRDRGDQETQYF. The CDR3 bases are TGTGCCAGCTCACCAACGAGGGACAGGGGAGACCAAGAGACCCAGTACTTC.

The V and J genes are TRBV29-1 and TRBJ2-7; D is possibly TRBD2 (5 bases). V lost 6 bases to trimming and J lost 2 bases, with 8 bases between them. CDR3 length: 11 amino acids. Per germline, CDR1 SQVTM and CDR2 ANQGSEA. CDR3 in amino acids: CSVAGPYEQYF. Written as DNA, the CDR3 is TGCAGCGTCGCGGGCCCCTACGAGCAGTACTTC.

This clone was seen more than once but under ten times. The V gene is TRBV6-4, the J gene TRBJ2-1; D is undetermined. The CDR3 spans 14 residues. V lost 2 bases and J lost 6, with 11 bases in between. The germline V gene encodes CDR1 MRHNA and CDR2 SNTAGT. CDR3 nucleotides: TGTGCCAGCAGTGACGATACGGCAGGCAATGAGCAGTTCTTC. Translation: CASSDDTAGNEQFF.

In its sample, this clone was seen a few times. The chain employs TRBV7-4 and TRBJ2-2; the D gene is possibly TRBD2 (6 bases). Germline lookup yields CDR1 SGHVT and CDR2 SQSDAQ. The V end was cut by 1 base, the J end by 3 bases, with 15 bases between. The CDR3 is 17 residues long. The chain's CDR3 is CASSLVLALIHTGELFF. CDR3 nucleotides: TGTGCCAGCAGCTTAGTACTAGCATTGATCCACACCGGGGAGCTGTTTTTT.

The DNA of the CDR3 is TGTGCCAGCAGCCAAGCGGGATTGGGGAATGAGCAGTTCTTC. Encoded protein: CASSQAGLGNEQFF. The gene calls are TRBV3-1 (or the pseudogene TRBV3-2) and TRBJ2-1; TRBD2 is a possible D gene (5 bases). The CDR3 has 14 residues. The germline V and J ends were trimmed by 1 base and 7 bases, with 11 bases remaining between them. Germline CDR1 is LGHDT and CDR2 is YNNKEL (reference sequence).

This chain joins TRBV10-3 and TRBJ2-2, with TRBD2 matching 13 bases. V trimming: 6 bases; J trimming: 3 bases; junction bases outside the gene matches: 7. CDR3 length equals 17 residues. Looked up from germline, CDR1 is ENHRY and CDR2 is SYGVKD. For the CDR3, the DNA is TGTGCCATCAGCGGGACTAGCGGGACAAGGGACACCGGGGAGCTGTTTTTT. Its protein product is CAISGTSGTRDTGELFF.

The J gene is TRBJ2-7, the V gene TRBV28; 12 positions match TRBD2. V lost 3 bases and J lost 2; bases outside the gene matches: 5. The CDR3 consists of 16 residues. Germline V gene data show CDR1 as MDHEN and CDR2 as SYDVKM. For the CDR3, the DNA is TGTGCCAGCAGTTTGACTAGCGGGAGCCGAGCCTACGAGCAGTACTTC. It encodes CASSLTSGSRAYEQYF.

V is TRBV2 and J is TRBJ1-2, with 7 bases that match TRBD1. The CDR3 covers 12 residues. V was clipped by 4 bases and J by 9 bases; unmatched bases: 5. Germline assignment: CDR1 SNHLY and CDR2 FYNNEI. Here the CDR3 reads CASSVQGISYTF. DNA for the CDR3: TGTGCCAGCAGTGTACAGGGGATTAGCTACACCTTC.

The gene calls are TRBV9 and TRBJ1-2; possible D gene TRBD1, 6 bases. V dropped 0 bases and J dropped 8 bases, with 14 bases sitting between them. Germline V gives CDR1 SGDLS, CDR2 YYNGEE. The CDR3 totals 14 residues. The CDR3 DNA follows: TGTGCCAGCAGCGTAGATGGGGGCCGTAGGGGCTACACCTTC. It encodes CASSVDGGRRGYTF.